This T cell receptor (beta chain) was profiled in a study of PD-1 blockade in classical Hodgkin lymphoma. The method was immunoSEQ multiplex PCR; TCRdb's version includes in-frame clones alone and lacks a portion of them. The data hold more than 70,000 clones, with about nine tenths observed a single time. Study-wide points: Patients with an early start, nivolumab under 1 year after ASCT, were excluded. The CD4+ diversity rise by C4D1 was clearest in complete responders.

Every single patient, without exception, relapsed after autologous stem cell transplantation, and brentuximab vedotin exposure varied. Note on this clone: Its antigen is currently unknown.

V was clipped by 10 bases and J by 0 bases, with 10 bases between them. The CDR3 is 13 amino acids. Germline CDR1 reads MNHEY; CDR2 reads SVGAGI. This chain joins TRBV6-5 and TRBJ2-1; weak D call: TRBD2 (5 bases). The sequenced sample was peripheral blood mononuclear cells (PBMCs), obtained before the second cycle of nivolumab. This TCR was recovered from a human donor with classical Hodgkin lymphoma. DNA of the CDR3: TGTGCCACTTCGGGGAGCTCCTACAATGAGCAGTTCTTC. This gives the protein CATSGSSYNEQFF.